This is a list of T cell receptor beta chains from one sample in a study of OX40 agonist ivuxolimab in advanced cancers. Generated by immunoSEQ multiplex PCR, the TCRdb table keeps only in-frame clones and is missing some. The sample lists 75,000 to 100,000 clones; about 92% were seen once. This specimen was CD4+ or CD8+ T cells sorted from blood, taken in a trial of the OX40 agonist ivuxolimab. These receptors originate from an adult with an advanced solid tumor such as melanoma, head and neck, liver or kidney cancer. The CDR3 runs from the conserved cysteine through the conserved F or W. The D gene is left open where the match is weak. Only some rows state a clone size, as once, few, many or a class for expanded clones.

v_call	d_call	j_call	clone_size	cdr3_aa	cdr3_nt
TRBV6-1	-	TRBJ2-7	-	CASRSGRYEQYF	TGTGCCAGCAGATCAGGACGGTACGAGCAGTACTTC
TRBV7-9	-	TRBJ2-5	-	CASSLVDYQETQYF	TGTGCCAGCAGCTTAGTAGACTACCAAGAGACCCAGTACTTC
TRBV27	TRBD2	TRBJ2-7	-	CASSYRPVPGSGRPMGQYF	TGTGCCAGCAGTTACCGCCCGGTCCCCGGTAGCGGGAGACCCATGGGGCAGTACTTC
TRBV4-1	-	TRBJ1-2	-	CASSQEFTGAGYGYTF	TGCGCCAGCAGCCAAGAATTTACGGGGGCGGGCTATGGCTACACCTTC
TRBV4-1	TRBD1	TRBJ1-1	-	CASSQWMGQENTEAFF	TGCGCCAGCAGCCAATGGATGGGACAGGAGAACACTGAAGCTTTCTTT
TRBV27	TRBD2	TRBJ2-7	-	CASSFGTSGSYEQYF	TGTGCCAGCAGTTTCGGGACTAGCGGGTCCTACGAGCAGTACTTC
TRBV7-8	-	TRBJ1-5	-	CASSLVAPYSNQPQHF	TGTGCCAGCAGCTTAGTAGCACCCTATAGCAATCAGCCCCAGCATTTT
TRBV11-2	TRBD1	TRBJ1-5	-	CASSLGQGGPQHF	TGTGCCAGCAGCTTGGGACAGGGGGGGCCCCAGCATTTT
TRBV4-3	-	TRBJ2-1	-	CASSQVGRGEQFF	TGCGCCAGCAGCCAAGTAGGACGGGGTGAGCAGTTCTTC
TRBV7-9	-	TRBJ2-1	-	CASSATQGYNEQFF	TGTGCCAGCAGCGCCACACAGGGCTACAATGAGCAGTTCTTC
TRBV7-8	-	TRBJ2-5	-	CASSQTGDGETQYF	TGTGCCAGCAGCCAAACAGGAGATGGGGAGACCCAGTACTTC
TRBV28	-	TRBJ2-5	-	CASSPQETQYF	TGTGCCAGCAGTCCACAAGAGACCCAGTACTTC
TRBV6-5	-	TRBJ2-5	-	CASSYGQETQYF	TGTGCCAGCAGTTACGGCCAAGAGACCCAGTACTTC
TRBV4-1	-	TRBJ2-7	-	CASSQQEGGEGRYEQYF	TGCGCCAGCAGCCAACAAGAAGGGGGTGAGGGCCGGTACGAGCAGTACTTC
TRBV6-5	-	TRBJ2-7	-	CASSYPPGPYEQYF	TGTGCCAGCAGTTATCCCCCGGGCCCTTACGAGCAGTACTTC
TRBV27	TRBD1	TRBJ2-7	-	CASRKQGHEQYF	TGTGCCAGCAGGAAACAGGGGCACGAGCAGTACTTC
TRBV12-5	-	TRBJ2-3	-	CASGFEVGTDTQYF	TGTGCTAGTGGTTTTGAGGTGGGCACAGATACGCAGTATTTT
TRBV7-3	-	TRBJ2-7	-	CASSLTVGYEQYF	TGTGCCAGCAGCTTGACAGTAGGATACGAGCAGTACTTC
TRBV6-5	-	TRBJ2-3	-	CASGQSTDTQYF	TGTGCCAGCGGGCAGAGCACAGATACGCAGTATTTT
TRBV7-9	-	TRBJ2-7	-	CASSLDPSYEQYF	TGTGCCAGCAGCTTAGATCCAAGCTACGAGCAGTACTTC
TRBV4-3	-	TRBJ2-1	-	CASSQVPTYNEQFF	TGCGCCAGCAGCCAAGTTCCTACCTACAATGAGCAGTTCTTC
TRBV6-1	-	TRBJ1-1	few	CASSVGNTEAFF	TGTGCCAGCAGTGTCGGGAACACTGAAGCTTTCTTT
TRBV30	-	TRBJ2-3	-	CAWSSPGLRDTDTQYF	TGTGCCTGGAGTTCTCCGGGCCTGAGGGACACAGATACGCAGTATTTT